Listed below are T cell receptor beta chains from one sample, sequenced in a study of T cell responses to AZD1222 COVID-19 vaccine. Sequenced by immunoSEQ multiplex PCR; TCRdb stores in-frame clones only, minus some. The sample records 150,000 or so clones, under 95% being singletons. Specimen: peripheral blood, collected 28 days after the second AZD1222 dose. Receptors originate from an adult who received the AZD1222 COVID-19 vaccine. Both conserved end residues are part of each CDR3. The order of the fields is CDR3 DNA, CDR3 protein, V gene, clone size, D gene, J gene. D genes are given only for firm matches. Some rows have no size entry. The others give once, few or many, or a class for an expanded clone.

cdr3_nt: TGTGCCAGCAGCTCAAGGATGCAGGGGTACACCTTC; cdr3_aa: CASSSRMQGYTF; v_call: TRBV7-2; clone_size: .; d_call: .; j_call: TRBJ1-2
cdr3_nt: TGTGCCTATGACAGGGTCTATGGCTACACCTTC; cdr3_aa: CAYDRVYGYTF; v_call: TRBV30; clone_size: .; d_call: TRBD1; j_call: TRBJ1-2
cdr3_nt: TGTGCCAGCAGCTTAGGGGGGACTGGAAACACCATATATTTT; cdr3_aa: CASSLGGTGNTIYF; v_call: TRBV7-2; clone_size: .; d_call: .; j_call: TRBJ1-3
cdr3_nt: TGTGCCATCAGCGTAGCTCTAGCGGGGGACTTCAATGAGCAGTTCTTC; cdr3_aa: CAISVALAGDFNEQFF; v_call: TRBV10-3; clone_size: .; d_call: TRBD2; j_call: TRBJ2-1
cdr3_nt: TGTGCCAGCAGTATAGGGGGGGGAGACACTGAAGCTTTCTTT; cdr3_aa: CASSIGGGDTEAFF; v_call: TRBV27; clone_size: .; d_call: .; j_call: TRBJ1-1
cdr3_nt: TGTGCCAGCAGTGAGGGTTTTCGTACAGATACGCAGTATTTT; cdr3_aa: CASSEGFRTDTQYF; v_call: TRBV2; clone_size: .; d_call: .; j_call: TRBJ2-3
cdr3_nt: TGTGCCAGCTCACCAGAGGAATTCTGGATGAACACTGAAGCTTTCTTT; cdr3_aa: CASSPEEFWMNTEAFF; v_call: TRBV18; clone_size: once; d_call: .; j_call: TRBJ1-1
cdr3_nt: TGTGCCAGCAGCCCCTGGACAGGGGGTGAGTCCACTGAAGCTTTCTTT; cdr3_aa: CASSPWTGGESTEAFF; v_call: TRBV16; clone_size: .; d_call: TRBD1; j_call: TRBJ1-1
cdr3_nt: TGTGCCAGCAGCACGGGACTGAACTATGGCTACACCTTC; cdr3_aa: CASSTGLNYGYTF; v_call: TRBV7-8; clone_size: .; d_call: .; j_call: TRBJ1-2
cdr3_nt: TGTGCCAGCAGTTTAGACAGGTTATATGGCTACACCTTC; cdr3_aa: CASSLDRLYGYTF; v_call: TRBV7-2; clone_size: .; d_call: .; j_call: TRBJ1-2
cdr3_nt: TGTGCCAGCAGCCCTTTGGACTGGGGGGGGAACTTGGACGAGCAGTACTTC; cdr3_aa: CASSPLDWGGNLDEQYF; v_call: TRBV4-2; clone_size: few; d_call: TRBD2; j_call: TRBJ2-7
cdr3_nt: TGTGCCAGTCGGGCCCCACAATATGGCTACACCTTC; cdr3_aa: CASRAPQYGYTF; v_call: TRBV19; clone_size: .; d_call: .; j_call: TRBJ1-2
cdr3_nt: TGTGCCAGCAGCCCGACAGGGTTTAATGAAAAACTGTTTTTT; cdr3_aa: CASSPTGFNEKLFF; v_call: TRBV9; clone_size: .; d_call: TRBD1; j_call: TRBJ1-4
cdr3_nt: TGTGCCAGTAGGCGACAGGTCAATCAGCCCCAGCATTTT; cdr3_aa: CASRRQVNQPQHF; v_call: TRBV19; clone_size: .; d_call: .; j_call: TRBJ1-5
cdr3_nt: TGCGCCAGCAGGGCAGACACCACTAACTATGGCTACACCTTC; cdr3_aa: CASRADTTNYGYTF; v_call: TRBV5-1; clone_size: .; d_call: .; j_call: TRBJ1-2
cdr3_nt: TGTGCCTGGACCCATAGCGCGTCCGGGGAGCTGTTTTTT; cdr3_aa: CAWTHSASGELFF; v_call: TRBV30; clone_size: .; d_call: .; j_call: TRBJ2-2
cdr3_nt: TGTGCCAGCAGCCCGGAAGGTAGGACAGGGGGCGAGCATGCTTTCTTT; cdr3_aa: CASSPEGRTGGEHAFF; v_call: TRBV3-1/TRBV3-2; clone_size: .; d_call: TRBD1; j_call: TRBJ1-1
cdr3_nt: TGTGCCAGCAGTGATTCGACGCCCCGCTCTGGAAACACCATATATTTT; cdr3_aa: CASSDSTPRSGNTIYF; v_call: TRBV6-1; clone_size: once; d_call: .; j_call: TRBJ1-3
cdr3_nt: TGTGCCAGCAGTGACCAGATAGCCAGCAATCAGCCCCAGCATTTT; cdr3_aa: CASSDQIASNQPQHF; v_call: TRBV6-1; clone_size: .; d_call: .; j_call: TRBJ1-5
cdr3_nt: TGCGCCAGCAGCCGTTTCCTAAGGGTATCCGGGGTCACTGAAGCTTTCTTT; cdr3_aa: CASSRFLRVSGVTEAFF; v_call: TRBV4-1; clone_size: .; d_call: .; j_call: TRBJ1-1
cdr3_nt: TGCAGCGCCCCTGGACCTATGGACGGACAAGAGACCCAGTACTTC; cdr3_aa: CSAPGPMDGQETQYF; v_call: TRBV29-1; clone_size: .; d_call: .; j_call: TRBJ2-5
cdr3_nt: TGTGCCAGCAGTGCACACCCCGACCGGAACACTGAAGCTTTCTTT; cdr3_aa: CASSAHPDRNTEAFF; v_call: TRBV2; clone_size: .; d_call: .; j_call: TRBJ1-1
cdr3_nt: TGTGCCAGCAGCCTTAACCGACTGAGTAATTCACCCCTCCACTTT; cdr3_aa: CASSLNRLSNSPLHF; v_call: TRBV27; clone_size: .; d_call: .; j_call: TRBJ1-6
cdr3_nt: TGCGCCAGCAGCCACCCCCTCTCGGGCCTAGAGAACACTGAAGCTTTCTTT; cdr3_aa: CASSHPLSGLENTEAFF; v_call: TRBV4-1; clone_size: .; d_call: .; j_call: TRBJ1-1
cdr3_nt: TGTGCCAGCAGCTTAGGGTGGGGCCCGGGGGGCGTATATGGCTACACCTTC; cdr3_aa: CASSLGWGPGGVYGYTF; v_call: TRBV11-2; clone_size: .; d_call: .; j_call: TRBJ1-2
cdr3_nt: TGTGCCAGCAGTTACTCGGGGAGTGGGCAGGGGCACGGCTACACCTTC; cdr3_aa: CASSYSGSGQGHGYTF; v_call: TRBV6-5; clone_size: .; d_call: .; j_call: TRBJ1-2
cdr3_nt: TGTGCCAGCATGAGGGGCAGCTCCTATAATTCACCCCTCCACTTT; cdr3_aa: CASMRGSSYNSPLHF; v_call: TRBV6-6; clone_size: .; d_call: .; j_call: TRBJ1-6
cdr3_nt: TGTGCCAGCACACAACAGGTGAACACTGAAGCTTTCTTT; cdr3_aa: CASTQQVNTEAFF; v_call: TRBV12-3/TRBV12-4; clone_size: .; d_call: .; j_call: TRBJ1-1
cdr3_nt: TGCGCCAGCAGCTTCTCTCCACAAGATCAAGAGGCCCAGTACTTC; cdr3_aa: CASSFSPQDQEAQYF; v_call: TRBV5-1; clone_size: .; d_call: .; j_call: TRBJ2-5
cdr3_nt: TGTGCCAGCAGCTGGACTAGCGGGGGGTTCTACCAAGAGACCCAGTACTTC; cdr3_aa: CASSWTSGGFYQETQYF; v_call: TRBV5-6; clone_size: .; d_call: TRBD2; j_call: TRBJ2-5
cdr3_nt: TGTGCCAGCAGCTTCCCCTACAGGGGAGGGATGAACACTGAAGCTTTCTTT; cdr3_aa: CASSFPYRGGMNTEAFF; v_call: TRBV5-8; clone_size: .; d_call: TRBD1; j_call: TRBJ1-1
cdr3_nt: TGTGCCAGCAGTTACTTATCCGGGACAGGGTATGACGAGCAGTACTTC; cdr3_aa: CASSYLSGTGYDEQYF; v_call: TRBV6-6; clone_size: .; d_call: TRBD1; j_call: TRBJ2-7
cdr3_nt: TGTGCCAGCAGCAGGGACAGGGGTCTCCACGAGCAGTACTTC; cdr3_aa: CASSRDRGLHEQYF; v_call: TRBV11-2; clone_size: .; d_call: TRBD1; j_call: TRBJ2-7
cdr3_nt: TGTGCCAGCAGCCAAGATTGGGCCGGCTACACCTTC; cdr3_aa: CASSQDWAGYTF; v_call: TRBV14; clone_size: .; d_call: .; j_call: TRBJ1-2
cdr3_nt: TGTGCCAGCAGCGTAGGTGGGAGGGGAGGTGAGACCCAGTACTTC; cdr3_aa: CASSVGGRGGETQYF; v_call: TRBV9; clone_size: once; d_call: TRBD2; j_call: TRBJ2-5